Listed here are 3 T cell receptor beta chains from one sample, sequenced in a study of T cell repertoires in cytomegalovirus infection. A single record per CDR3 protein comes from TCRdb applying MiXCR to the reads. The data contain around 210,000 distinct CDR3 sequences, around 6.6% of them singletons. Sequenced sample: PBMCs. Source of these receptors: a human donor in good health (CMV status not recorded). Some clones in this sample may be carry-over from other donors' samples.

The sample holds a few counts of this clonotype. The rearrangement links TRBV9 to TRBJ2-7; D not resolved. The length of the CDR3 is 14 residues. Trimming shortened V by 4 bases and J by 2 bases, and 13 bases separated the two germline ends. Germline V gene sequence: CDR1 SGDLS, CDR2 YYNGEE. The CDR3 loop reads CASSRVPGAYEQYF. The DNA for the CDR3 is TGTGCCAGCAGCCGCGTCCCCGGTGCCTACGAGCAGTACTTC.

This clonotype was observed a few times. The chain has TRBV4-3 and TRBJ2-7; D unclear. Germline V gene lookup returns CDR1 LGHNA and CDR2 YSLEER. There are 14 residues in the CDR3. V was cut by 6 bases and J by 6 bases, with 18 bases left in between. CDR3 DNA: TGCGCCAGCAGAGGTAGGACCCTAAGGGCCGAGCAGTACTTC. The encoded protein is CASRGRTLRAEQYF.

This clonotype showed up just a few times. The V gene is TRBV10-2, the J gene TRBJ2-1, with D unclear. The CDR3 spans 15 residues. Trimming took off 2 bases at V and 0 bases at J, with 8 bases between the two ends. The germline gives CDR1 WSHSY, CDR2 SAAADI. In nucleotides, the CDR3 is TGCGCCAGCAGTGAGAGGGCAGACTCCTACAATGAGCAGTTCTTC. As protein: CASSERADSYNEQFF.